This T cell receptor (beta chain) is from a study of shared clonotypes between healthy human individuals. Study details: CD4 naive and memory got three plates each, CD8 naive two, CD8 memory one. Study observations and caveats: Estimated richness values were generally larger in naive subsets than in memory subsets. Sampling covered blood only; tissue repertoires likely differ.

This CDR3 contains 15 residues. In germline, CDR1 is KGHSH, CDR2 LQKENI. V trimming: 3 bases; J trimming: 2 bases; junction bases outside the gene matches: 5. This was a deep-level run. Only in-frame clones appear in the TCRdb table, and some are missing; sequencing was by immunoSEQ multiplex PCR. The profile covers roughly 1,100,000 clones, with approximately 68% appearing a single time and over 1.3% taken by the ten largest. Points on this clone: The antigen is not known. The sample has other DNA sequences that encode this CDR3 too.

This clonotype originated in a man younger than 35 in good health. Sequencing was done on a sample of memory CD4+ T cells sorted from blood. Noted subset: CD45RA-negative fraction. This chain uses TRBV18 with TRBJ2-7; 9 bases match TRBD2. CDR3 sequence: CASSPGLAGTYEQYF. Here the CDR3 DNA reads TGTGCCAGCTCACCGGGGCTAGCGGGAACCTACGAGCAGTACTTC.